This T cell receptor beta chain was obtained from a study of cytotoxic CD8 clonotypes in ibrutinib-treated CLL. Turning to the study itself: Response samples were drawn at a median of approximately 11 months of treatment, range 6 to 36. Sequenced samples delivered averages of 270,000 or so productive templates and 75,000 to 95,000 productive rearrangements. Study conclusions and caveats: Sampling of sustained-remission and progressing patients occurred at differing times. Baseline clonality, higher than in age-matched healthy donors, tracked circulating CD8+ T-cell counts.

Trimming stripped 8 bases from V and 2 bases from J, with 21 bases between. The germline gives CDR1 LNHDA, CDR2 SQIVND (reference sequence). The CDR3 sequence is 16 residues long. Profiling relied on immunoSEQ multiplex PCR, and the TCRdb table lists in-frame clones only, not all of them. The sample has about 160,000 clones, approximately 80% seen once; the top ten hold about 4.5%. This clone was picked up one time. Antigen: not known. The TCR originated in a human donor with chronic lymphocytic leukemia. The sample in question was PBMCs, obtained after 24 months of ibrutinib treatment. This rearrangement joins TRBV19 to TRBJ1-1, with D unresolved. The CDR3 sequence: CASFNVYRAENTEAFF. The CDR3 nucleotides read TGTGCCAGTTTTAACGTTTATCGGGCCGAAAACACTGAAGCTTTCTTT.